This TCR beta chain was profiled in a study of blood T cell repertoires in COVID-19. The CDR3 length is 14 residues. The V gene lost 10 bases and the J gene lost 1 base, with 16 bases spanning the gap. Germline loops: CDR1 ENHRY, CDR2 SYGVKD. TCRdb's copy holds only in-frame clones and misses some; the assay was immunoSEQ multiplex PCR. Of about 250,000 clones listed, roughly 87% are singletons. This clone came up a few times. The specimen sequenced was peripheral blood. The receptor comes from a man between 18 and 35 years old with active or convalescent COVID-19. J is TRBJ1-2 and V is TRBV10-3, with a tentative D call TRBD1 (6 bases). The CDR3, as DNA: TGTGCCACATCATACAGGGCCGATAACTATGGCTACACCTTC. Protein sequence: CATSYRADNYGYTF.